This T cell receptor (beta chain) was profiled in a study of blood T cell repertoires in COVID-19. Assay used: immunoSEQ multiplex PCR; TCRdb lists only in-frame clones, some missing. Here the sample spans 9,500 to 12,000 clones, about 85% being singletons. This clone was recorded only once. The V segment lost 11 bases and the J segment 2 bases; nucleotides outside the gene matches: 8. The CDR3 length is 14 residues. The germline V gene encodes CDR1 LGHDT and CDR2 YNNKEL (reference sequence). The rearrangement joins TRBV3-1 (or the pseudogene TRBV3-2) to TRBJ2-4; 8 nucleotides align to TRBD1. This clonotype was obtained from a young man with active or convalescent COVID-19. The sequencing input was peripheral blood. CDR3 loop: CASEDRETKNIQYF. Here the CDR3 DNA reads TGTGCCTCGGAGGACAGGGAAACCAAAAACATTCAGTACTTC.